This T cell receptor beta chain originates from a study of T cells after yellow fever vaccination. For this clonotype: Its antigen is undetermined.

Study results and limitations: Among all clonotypes, a small share was observed in both CD4 and CD8 compartments.

The authors made TCR cDNA by 5'RACE template switching, adding a universal primer site and UMIs. MiXCR was run by TCRdb on the 5' RACE reads, yielding one entry per CDR3 protein. The table includes under 550,000 distinct CDR3 sequences, less than 25% detected once. Sample: PBMCs, taken approximately 22 days after the first yellow fever vaccination. The receptor was derived from a man aged 18-30 years who received the YFV17D yellow fever vaccine.

Here the CDR3 reads CASSFSPAGASYTF. As DNA, the CDR3 is TGTGCCAGCAGCTTCAGCCCGGCAGGGGCGAGCTACACCTTC. The chain employs TRBV7-2 and TRBJ1-2; D perhaps matches TRBD1 (6 bases). Per germline, CDR1 SGHTA and CDR2 FQGNSA. The CDR3 contains 14 residues. V was pared by 3 bases and J by 9 bases, with 17 bases between.